This T cell receptor beta chain was retrieved from a study of cytomegalovirus exposure and HLA in healthy donors. Vbeta (60) and Jbeta (13) primers were used in the PCR. This table comes from immunoSEQ multiplex PCR, and its TCRdb copy is limited to in-frame clones, with some not included. The sample lists some 110,000 clones, approximately 70% occurring once. The CDR3 is made up of 17 amino acids. Trimming stripped 5 bases from V and 7 bases from J, with 24 bases between. Germline loops: CDR1 SGHTA, CDR2 FQGNSA. The specimen was PBMCs. The genes are TRBV7-2 and TRBJ2-1; D perhaps matches TRBD2 (6 bases). The origin of this receptor is a man aged 30 to 39 in good health and CMV-seronegative. In DNA form, the CDR3 reads TGTGCCAGCAGCCGCATGCAAATTAGCGGTGGGGGGAATGAGCAGTTCTTC. It yields the protein CASSRMQISGGGNEQFF.